This T cell receptor (beta chain) was recovered during a study of cytomegalovirus exposure and HLA in healthy donors. Primers included in the PCR were 60 Vbeta and 13 Jbeta primers. Here immunoSEQ multiplex PCR was the method, and the copy in TCRdb shows in-frame clones only, minus some. The sample has under 35,000 clones, less than 70% seen once. This clone was detected a few times. The germline gives CDR1 MDHEN, CDR2 SYDVKM. This CDR3 is 14 amino acids long. V was shortened by 4 bases and J by 6 bases, with 16 bases between the two germline ends. The TCR originated in a man aged 50 to 60 in good health and CMV-seropositive. The rearrangement links TRBV28 to TRBJ2-7; the D gene is possibly TRBD2 (6 bases). Sequencing input: PBMCs. CDR3 loop: CASSSGLPSREQYF. For the CDR3, the DNA is TGTGCCAGCAGTTCGGGACTCCCCTCCCGCGAGCAGTACTTC.